In this sample, the clone carrying this T cell receptor beta chain turned up a few times. Its antigen is undetermined. A much more abundant neighbour one base away suggests this may be a read error. CDR3 length: 14 amino acids. Germline CDR1 DFQATT, CDR2 SNEGSKA (reference sequence). Alongside a J-beta primer mix, a sample-barcoded 5' primer served in a second PCR lasting roughly 7 to 11 cycles. TCRdb ran MiXCR on the 5' RACE reads and lists one entry per CDR3 protein. Found here are some 1.7 million distinct CDR3 sequences, approximately 30% of them singletons; the top ten hold about 8%. This sample was taken from a study of blood T cells in healthy people across ages. Study results and caveats: Per million T cells, the diversity of TCR beta decreased roughly linearly as age advanced. Long-lived donors exceeded aged donors in naive CD4+ cells and diversity.

This TCR came from a woman aged 25 to 45 in good health. The V and J genes are TRBV20-1 and TRBJ2-5, with TRBD2 matching 8 bases. The J call is doubtful: the DNA matches TRBJ2-7 better. The specimen sequenced was blood. As DNA, the CDR3 is TGCAGTGCTAGAACCAGCGGGAGATGCTACGAGCAGTACTTC. Protein: CSARTSGRCYEQYF.